A selection of T cell receptor beta chains follows, all from one sample in a study of immune characterization of retroperitoneal liposarcoma. TCRdb passed the PCR reads through MiXCR, listing each CDR3 protein once. The sample has approximately 10,000 distinct CDR3 sequences, around 37% seen once. The sample comprised tumor tissue. The receptor source for this set is a male donor with retroperitoneal liposarcoma. Both conserved end residues are part of each CDR3. The order of the fields is J gene, V gene, clone size, D gene, CDR3 DNA, CDR3 protein. The D gene is left open where the match is weak. Only part of the rows carry a size: once, few, many, or a class if the clone is expanded.

j_call: TRBJ1-1; v_call: TRBV6-1; clone_size: .; d_call: .; cdr3_nt: TGTGCCAGCAGGCTGAAGAACGGGGACGGCACTGAAGCTTTCTTT; cdr3_aa: CASRLKNGDGTEAFF
j_call: TRBJ2-2; v_call: TRBV25-1; clone_size: .; d_call: .; cdr3_nt: TGTGCCAGCAGTGATCGGGGGAACACCGGGGAGCTGTTTTTT; cdr3_aa: CASSDRGNTGELFF
j_call: TRBJ2-7; v_call: TRBV6-1; clone_size: .; d_call: TRBD2; cdr3_nt: TGTGCCAGCAGCAACAATGGCGGGGGTAGGAGAAATGAGCAGTACTTC; cdr3_aa: CASSNNGGGRRNEQYF
j_call: TRBJ1-4; v_call: TRBV7-2; clone_size: many; d_call: .; cdr3_nt: TGTGCCAGCAGTCCCGGCGGGGGGGGTGAAAAACTGTTTTTT; cdr3_aa: CASSPGGGGEKLFF
j_call: TRBJ2-2; v_call: TRBV6-1; clone_size: many; d_call: TRBD2; cdr3_nt: TGTGCCAGCAGTGCCCGGGGGGGCGGCACCGGGGAGCTGTTTTTT; cdr3_aa: CASSARGGGTGELFF
j_call: TRBJ2-6; v_call: TRBV10-3; clone_size: .; d_call: .; cdr3_nt: TGTGCCATCAAGTTAGACAGCTCTGGGGCCAACGTCCTGACTTTC; cdr3_aa: CAIKLDSSGANVLTF
j_call: TRBJ1-3; v_call: TRBV30; clone_size: .; d_call: .; cdr3_nt: TGTGCCTGGAGCCTCAGGGGAAACACCATATATTTT; cdr3_aa: CAWSLRGNTIYF
j_call: TRBJ2-1; v_call: TRBV6-1; clone_size: .; d_call: .; cdr3_nt: TGTGCCAGCAGCGACGTTCAGGAGGTGGAGGTTAACAATGAGCAGTTCTTC; cdr3_aa: CASSDVQEVEVNNEQFF
j_call: TRBJ2-5; v_call: TRBV7-2; clone_size: medium-sized; d_call: .; cdr3_nt: TGTGCCAGCAGCTTAGAGGATTGGCGGGGGACCCAGTACTTC; cdr3_aa: CASSLEDWRGTQYF
j_call: TRBJ2-1; v_call: TRBV6-6; clone_size: few; d_call: TRBD1; cdr3_nt: TGTGCCAGCAGTGGATACAGGGGAATGCAGGAGACCCAGTTCTTC; cdr3_aa: CASSGYRGMQETQFF